The clone carrying this T cell receptor beta chain was observed a few times. This sample stems from a study of early T cells in non-severe SARS-CoV-2 infection. MiXCR, applied by TCRdb to the 5' RACE reads, yields one record per CDR3 protein. The sample consists of some 29,000 distinct CDR3 sequences, roughly 4.7% of them appearing once. Deletions cut 9 bases from V and 5 bases from J, with 16 bases between. This CDR3 is built from 13 residues. The germline V gene encodes CDR1 MNHNY and CDR2 SVGAGI (reference sequence). This clonotype originated in an adult who was a healthcare worker with PCR-confirmed SARS-CoV-2 infection or an uninfected control (not recorded which). The material sequenced was whole blood. This chain uses TRBV6-6 with TRBJ1-2; no reliable D call. The CDR3 bases are TGTGCCAGTTTGCATGGCCCGGGTTATGGCTACACCTTC. Amino acids: CASLHGPGYGYTF.